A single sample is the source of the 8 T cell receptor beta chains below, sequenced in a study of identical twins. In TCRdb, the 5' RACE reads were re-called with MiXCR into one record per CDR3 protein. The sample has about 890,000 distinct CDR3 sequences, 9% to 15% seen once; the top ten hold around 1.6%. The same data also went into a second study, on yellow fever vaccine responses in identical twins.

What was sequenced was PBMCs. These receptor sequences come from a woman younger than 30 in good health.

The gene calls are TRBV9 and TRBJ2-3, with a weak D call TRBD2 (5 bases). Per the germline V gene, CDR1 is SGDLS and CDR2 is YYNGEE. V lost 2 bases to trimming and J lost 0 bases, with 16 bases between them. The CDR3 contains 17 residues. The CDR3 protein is CASSVGLSNPSTDTQYF. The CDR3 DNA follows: TGTGCCAGCAGCGTCGGACTGTCAAATCCTAGCACAGATACGCAGTATTTT.

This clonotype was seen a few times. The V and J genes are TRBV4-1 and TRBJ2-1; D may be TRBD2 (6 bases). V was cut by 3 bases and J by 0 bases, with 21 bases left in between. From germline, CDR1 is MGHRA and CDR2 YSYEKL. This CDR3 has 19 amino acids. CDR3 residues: CASSHMGLSGPPSYNEQFF. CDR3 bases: TGCGCCAGCAGCCATATGGGGCTGAGCGGGCCCCCCTCCTACAATGAGCAGTTCTTC.

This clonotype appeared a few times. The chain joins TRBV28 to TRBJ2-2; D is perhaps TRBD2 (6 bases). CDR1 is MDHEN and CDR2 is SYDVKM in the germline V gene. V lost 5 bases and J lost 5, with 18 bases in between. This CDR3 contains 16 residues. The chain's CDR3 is CASSPLGGDFTGELFF. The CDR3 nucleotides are TGTGCCAGCAGTCCCTTGGGGGGAGATTTTACCGGGGAGCTGTTTTTT.

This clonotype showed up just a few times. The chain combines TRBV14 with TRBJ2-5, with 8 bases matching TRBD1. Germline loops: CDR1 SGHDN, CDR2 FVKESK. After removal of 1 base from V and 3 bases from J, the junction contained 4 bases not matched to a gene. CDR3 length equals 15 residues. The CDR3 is CASSQARQGKETQYF. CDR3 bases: TGTGCCAGCAGCCAAGCGCGACAGGGGAAAGAGACCCAGTACTTC. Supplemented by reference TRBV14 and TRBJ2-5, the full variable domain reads EAGVTQFPSHSVIEKGQTVTLRCDPISGHDNLYWYRRVMGKEIKFLLHFVKESKQDESGMPNNRFLAERTGGTYSTLKVQPAELEDSGVYFCASSQARQGKETQYFGPGTRLLVL.

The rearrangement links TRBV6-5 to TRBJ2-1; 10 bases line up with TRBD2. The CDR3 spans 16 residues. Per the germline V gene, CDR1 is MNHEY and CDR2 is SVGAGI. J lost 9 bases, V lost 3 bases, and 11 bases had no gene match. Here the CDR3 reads CASSYLRAGGPSEQFF. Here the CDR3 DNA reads TGTGCCAGCAGTTATCTCCGAGCGGGAGGGCCGAGTGAGCAGTTCTTC.

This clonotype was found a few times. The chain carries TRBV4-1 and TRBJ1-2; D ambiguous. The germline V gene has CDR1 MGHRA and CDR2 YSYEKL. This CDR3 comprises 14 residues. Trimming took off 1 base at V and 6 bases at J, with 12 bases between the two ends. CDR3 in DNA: TGCGCCAGCAGCCAAGCCACGTTCCGGGATGGCTACACCTTC. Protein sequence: CASSQATFRDGYTF.

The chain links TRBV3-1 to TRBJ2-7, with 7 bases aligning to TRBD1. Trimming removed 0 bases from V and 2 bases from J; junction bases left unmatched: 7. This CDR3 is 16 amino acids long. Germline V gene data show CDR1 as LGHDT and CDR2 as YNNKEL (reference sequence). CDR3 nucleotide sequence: TGTGCCAGCAGCCAAGAAGTTGGGACAGTGGCCTACGAGCAGTACTTC. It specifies CASSQEVGTVAYEQYF.

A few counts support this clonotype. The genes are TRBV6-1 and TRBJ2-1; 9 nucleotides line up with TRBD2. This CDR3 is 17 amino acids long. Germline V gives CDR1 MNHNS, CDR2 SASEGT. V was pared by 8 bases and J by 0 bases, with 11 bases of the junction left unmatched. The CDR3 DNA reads TGTGCCAGCTCGGCAGCGGGGGGAAAGAGCTCCTACAATGAGCAGTTCTTC. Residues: CASSAAGGKSSYNEQFF.